This record concerns one TCR beta chain sequence. This clone showed up just once. Its antigen is unknown. Qualities for individual bases were not recorded, and no much larger clone is one base off. Relative to germline, V is missing 4 bases and J is missing 4 bases, with 8 bases of the junction outside any gene match. The CDR3 measures 17 amino acids from cysteine to phenylalanine. Here the CDR3 DNA is all that survives: 51 bases in frame from base 1. CDR1 and CDR2 (SGHDT, YYEEEE) derive from the germline V gene. The sample comes from a study of shared clonotypes between healthy human individuals (dated by TCRdb to about 2020). Notes on the research overall: A couple of women and a few men aged 18 to 49 years were included in the cohort. Per donor, three plates each were used for CD4 naive and CD4 memory, two for CD8 naive, and one for CD8 memory. Blood TCR repertoires of about five healthy adults were deeply sequenced to estimate repertoire size and the extent of clonotype sharing between individuals. To increase sequencing depth and limit assay-specific biases, TCR repertoire library preparation and sequencing were carried out by different laboratories using diverse techniques. Each donor's leukapheresis produced roughly between roughly 0.94 and 9.5 billion PBMCs.

The donors were healthy, HIV-negative adults with no recently reported acute infections or vaccinations. Every donor was a Caucasian adult living in Nashville, Tennessee, USA. CD8 memory samples combined magnetically selected CD45RO+ cells with CCR7-negative CD45RA+ effector memory (TemRA) cells. Blood was obtained by leukapheresis, after which PBMCs were separated by Ficoll-Histopaque density gradient centrifugation and cryopreserved in liquid nitrogen vapor phase. Purity and quantity of every magnetically sorted T cell population were checked by analytical flow cytometry. From each sorted fraction, genomic DNA was isolated and quantified by UV absorbance on a Nanodrop 2000c. Study-wide findings and limitations: Pairwise subsampling led to the expectation that sequencing depth would affect the degree of clonotype sharing among donors. Sampling was limited to blood, and TCR repertoires in tissue likely differ from TCR repertoires in blood. The genetic and exposure-history diversity represented was limited by the small number of donors. When a few donors were compared, the shared fraction of clonotypes was 5% to 6.5% for naive CD4, less than 4% for naive CD8, more than 2% for memory CD4, and roughly 0.43% for memory CD8. Naive subsets generally had larger estimated clonotype richness than memory subsets. Compared with non-shared clonotypes, clonotypes shared by all four sorted-subset donors had higher generation probabilities. Even with the large sequencing depth, rarefaction of the sorted-subset datasets indicated that sequencing was incomplete.

TCR CDR3 regions were amplified from genomic DNA by multiplex PCR using the deep immunoSEQ assay. Genomic DNA extracted from each cell subset was distributed evenly over all wells of several immunoSEQ 96-well plates, and each plate served as one replicate. For sorted subsets, approximately 0.2 ug of genomic DNA, equivalent to 25,000 to 35,000 T cell genomes, went into each replicate PCR. The purified libraries were quantified using a Qubit 3.0 fluorometer, sized with a Bioanalyzer 2100, and then quantified again using the KAPA Library Quantification kit. A separate single-read 150-cycle Illumina NextSeq 550 flow cell was used to sequence each immunoSEQ 96-well plate. The authors' analysis ran thus. Because the immunoSEQ output held only junctional sequences and lacked quality scores, the filtering could not match the filtering applied to full-length reads. Sequences were annotated with PyIR, a Python wrapper for IgBLAST v1.9, using IMGT germline references to assign V/J genes and CDR3. Reads were removed for weak V/J assignments (E-value above 1e-6), missing CDR3, stop codons, out-of-frame junctions, or ambiguous translated residues. A V3J clonotype was defined by an identical inferred V gene, J gene, and CDR3 amino acid sequence. To compute the percentage overlap between repertoires, the number of shared unique clonotypes was divided by the size of the smaller repertoire. Richness of each repertoire was evaluated using RTK rarefaction, the Chao1 estimator, and Recon v2.1 estimates of unobserved clonotypes. For all TCRbeta clonotypes obtained by the gDNA method from a handful of donors, generation probabilities were computed with OLGA. TCRdb's version of the immuneACCESS table is confined to in-frame rearrangements and falls short of the full clone set. An unresolved V gene accounts for under half of the shortfall where checked; the remainder is of unknown origin. That table is the source of V, J and clone size, and D and trimming were worked out from the DNA. The sample has about 110,000 clones on record, 67% of them singletons. Over 20% of the sample is in the top ten clones.

The receptor was isolated from a woman in her twenties or thirties in good health. The specimen sequenced was memory CD8+ T cells sorted from blood. The cell subset or site tag for this specimen amounts to: CD45RO+ cells pooled with CCR7-negative TemRA cells. Here the chain combines TRBV5-6 and TRBJ2-1, with 13 junctional bases fitting TRBD2. The CDR3 region: CASSPGTSGILYNEQFF. The DNA sequence is TGTGCCAGCAGCCCCGGGACTAGCGGGATCCTATACAATGAGCAGTTCTTC.